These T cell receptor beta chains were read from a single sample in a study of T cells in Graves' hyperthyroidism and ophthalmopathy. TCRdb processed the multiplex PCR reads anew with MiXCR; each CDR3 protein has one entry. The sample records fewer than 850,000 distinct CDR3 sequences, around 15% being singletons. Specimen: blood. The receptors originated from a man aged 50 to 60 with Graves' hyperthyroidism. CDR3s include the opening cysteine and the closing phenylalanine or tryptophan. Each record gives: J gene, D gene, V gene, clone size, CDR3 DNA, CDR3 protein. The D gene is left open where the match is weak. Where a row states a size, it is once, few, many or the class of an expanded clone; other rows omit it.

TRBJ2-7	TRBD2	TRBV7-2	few	TGTGCCAGCAGCTCCCGCGGGGGTACCTACGAGCAGTACTTC	CASSSRGGTYEQYF
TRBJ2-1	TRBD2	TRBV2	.	TGTGCCAGCAGCACGACTAGCGGGAGGGCCATATTCTACAATGAGCAGTTCTTC	CASSTTSGRAIFYNEQFF
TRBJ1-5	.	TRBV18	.	TGTGCCAGCTCAGAGCCGGGGGGCGGGATGGAGCCCCAGCATTTT	CASSEPGGGMEPQHF
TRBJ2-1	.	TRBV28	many	TGTGCCAGCAGTTTCCTCGGGGTTTACAATGAGCAGTTCTTC	CASSFLGVYNEQFF
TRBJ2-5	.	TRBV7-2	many	TGTGCCAGCAGCTTCTACTACCAAGAGACCCAGTACTTC	CASSFYYQETQYF
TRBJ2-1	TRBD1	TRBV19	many	TGTGCCAGTAGTATCCGACAGGGGGGTAACAATGAGCAGTTCTTC	CASSIRQGGNNEQFF
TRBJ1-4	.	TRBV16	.	TGTGCCAGCAGCCAATCGGAAGGGATGGGGAATGAAAAACTGTTTTTT	CASSQSEGMGNEKLFF
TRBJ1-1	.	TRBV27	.	TGTGCCATCAGTTTCGAGAAGAACACTGAAGCTTTCTTT	CAISFEKNTEAFF
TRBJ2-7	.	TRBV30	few	TGTGCCTGGAGTGTGGGCCTCTACGAGCAGTACTTC	CAWSVGLYEQYF
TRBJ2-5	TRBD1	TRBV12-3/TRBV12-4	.	TGTGCCAGCACGCCAGGGGGAGAGACCCAGTACTTC	CASTPGGETQYF
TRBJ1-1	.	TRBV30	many	TGTGCCTGGAGTGTACTGACGGACACTGAAGCTTTCTTT	CAWSVLTDTEAFF
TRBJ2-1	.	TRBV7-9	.	TGTGCCAGCAGCACAACTGGTGGGGGACGGACATACAATGAGCAGTTCTTC	CASSTTGGGRTYNEQFF
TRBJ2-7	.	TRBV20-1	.	TGCAGTGCTAGTCTCGGCTACGAGCAGTACTTC	CSASLGYEQYF
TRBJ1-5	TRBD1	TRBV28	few	TGTGCCAGCAGTTTCACCGACAGGGCCAGGGATCAGCCCCAGCATTTT	CASSFTDRARDQPQHF
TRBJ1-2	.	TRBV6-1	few	TGTGCCAGCAGCCAACCTGTGAGTGGCTACACCTTC	CASSQPVSGYTF
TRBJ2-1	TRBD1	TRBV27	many	TGTGCCAGCAGTTCAACGGGACAGAGCTCCTACAATGAGCAGTTCTTC	CASSSTGQSSYNEQFF
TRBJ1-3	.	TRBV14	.	TGTGCCAGCTCCCAATGGGGTTTCTCTGGAAACACCATATATTTT	CASSQWGFSGNTIYF
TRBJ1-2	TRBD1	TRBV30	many	TGTGCCTGGGCAGGGGGACCCTATGGCTACACCTTC	CAWAGGPYGYTF
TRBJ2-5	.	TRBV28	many	TGTGCCAGCAGTCCCACCCCAGGCCAAGAGACCCAGTACTTC	CASSPTPGQETQYF
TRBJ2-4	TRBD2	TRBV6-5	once	TGTGCCAGCAGTTCCCAGCGGACTAGCGTGCTAGCCAAAAACATTCAGTACTTC	CASSSQRTSVLAKNIQYF
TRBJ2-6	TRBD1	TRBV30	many	TGTGCCTGGAACGAGCGGACAGGTTTTACCGTCCTGACTTTC	CAWNERTGFTVLTF
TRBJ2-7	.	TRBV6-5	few	TGTGCCAGCAGTTACCGAGGGCAGGAGGCGTACGGGCAGTACTTC	CASSYRGQEAYGQYF
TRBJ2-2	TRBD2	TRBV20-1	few	TGCAGTGCTAGAGGCGCTAGCGGAAACACCGGGGAGCTGTTTTTT	CSARGASGNTGELFF
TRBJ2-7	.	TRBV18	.	TGTGCCAGCTCATCGGACTTTTCCTACGAGCAGTACTTC	CASSSDFSYEQYF
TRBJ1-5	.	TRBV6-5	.	TGTGCCAGCAGTTATTTCTCCCCCACGGAGCCCCAGCATTTT	CASSYFSPTEPQHF
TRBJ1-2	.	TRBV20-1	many	TGCACTCTGGGGGCTTCTAGGGGCTACACCTTC	CTLGASRGYTF
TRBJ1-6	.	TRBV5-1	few	TGCGCCAGCAGCTTGGGATGGAGCTCCTATAATTCACCCCTCCACTTT	CASSLGWSSYNSPLHF
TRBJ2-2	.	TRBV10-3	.	TGTGCCATCAGTGAGCCAGGGGAGAACACCGGGGAGCTGTTTTTT	CAISEPGENTGELFF
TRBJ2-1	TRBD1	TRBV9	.	TGTGCCAGCAGCCCCCGGGACAGGTCCTACAATGAGCAGTTCTTC	CASSPRDRSYNEQFF
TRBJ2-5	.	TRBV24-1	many	TGTGCCACCAGTGATTATGCGGGCCCGAGTGGGTCGGAGACCCAGTACTTC	CATSDYAGPSGSETQYF
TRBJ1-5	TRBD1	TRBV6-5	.	TGTGCCAGCAGTTCGGGACAGTACAATCAGCCCCAGCATTTT	CASSSGQYNQPQHF
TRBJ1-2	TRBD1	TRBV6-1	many	TGTGCCAGCAGAGCGGACAGGGGGACCCAGGCAGGCTACACCTTC	CASRADRGTQAGYTF
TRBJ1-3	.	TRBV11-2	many	TGTGCCAGCAGCCGACTCCGGGATGACAGTCACTCTGGAAACACCATATATTTT	CASSRLRDDSHSGNTIYF
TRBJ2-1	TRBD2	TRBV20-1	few	TGCAGTGCTCACGATAGCGGGACGATTCACAATGAGCAGTTCTTC	CSAHDSGTIHNEQFF
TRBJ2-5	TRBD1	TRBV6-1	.	TGTGCCAGCAGTACCGGGACAGAAGAAGAGACCCAGTACTTC	CASSTGTEEETQYF
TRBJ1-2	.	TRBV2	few	TGTGCCAGCAGGAGGGACGGAGGCTACACCTTC	CASRRDGGYTF
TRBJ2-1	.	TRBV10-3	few	TGTGCCATCAGTGAGTCTGGACAGATTTACAATGAGCAGTTCTTC	CAISESGQIYNEQFF
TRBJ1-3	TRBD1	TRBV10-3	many	TGTGCCGTCCGGACAGGGGAAGCCGGAAACACCATATATTTT	CAVRTGEAGNTIYF
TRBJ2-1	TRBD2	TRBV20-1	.	TGCAGTGAGAAGGCCGTTAGCGGGAGGAATGAGCAGTTCTTC	CSEKAVSGRNEQFF
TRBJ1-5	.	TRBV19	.	TGTGCCAGTAGTATAGCCGTCAGTCAGCCCCAGCATTTT	CASSIAVSQPQHF
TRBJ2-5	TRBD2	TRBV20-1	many	TGCAGTGCTATTATTAGAGGGAGGGCCATCGAGACCCAGTACTTC	CSAIIRGRAIETQYF
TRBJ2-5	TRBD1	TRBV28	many	TGTGCCAGCAGGGGAGATACAGGGGTGGAGGAGACCCAGTACTTC	CASRGDTGVEETQYF